The clone carrying this T cell receptor beta chain has only a few counts. The antigen is not known. The sample comes from a study of T cell repertoires in ileal Crohn's disease. Trimming removed 4 bases at V and 4 bases at J, with 13 bases between. The CDR3 spans 14 residues. Germline V gene lookup returns CDR1 MNHEY and CDR2 SVGAGI. The assay was immunoSEQ multiplex PCR, and TCRdb's table has in-frame clones only and misses some. The sample contains about 16,000 clones, 72% of which appear only once. Study-level points and caveats: Active smokers at surgery had more clonal expansions than non-smokers.

Time point denoted: neoterminal ileum biopsy at postoperative endoscopy, about 6 months after surgery. Eligibility required adulthood, ileal or ileocolonic Crohn's disease and indicated ileocolonic resection. The sequence came from an adult with Crohn's disease. The sequenced sample was ileal tissue. The V and J genes are TRBV6-5 and TRBJ1-2, with D perhaps matching TRBD1 (5 bases). Here the CDR3 reads CASSSPDTSYGYTF. CDR3 sequence (DNA): TGTGCCAGCAGTTCCCCGGACACCTCCTATGGCTACACCTTC.